Following are 17 T cell receptor beta chains from one sample sequenced in a study of CD4 T cells in relation to SARS-CoV-2 and coronaviruses. Some clones are missing from TCRdb's copy, which holds only in-frame ones; the method was immunoSEQ multiplex PCR. Here the sample spans some 21,000 clones, just under 80% being singletons. Before the COVID-19 pandemic, during about 2011-2019, CD4+ T cells were taken from unexposed donors. CD4+ T cells were isolated from the cells after 10 days of culture. Their recognized antigens are unknown. Sequencing was performed on CD4+ T cells from PBMCs, cultured in vitro. These TCRs come from a human donor in good health.

The chain combines TRBV5-1 with TRBJ2-2; D is possibly TRBD1 (6 bases). The ends were cut back, 0 bases at V and 5 bases at J, with 11 bases in the middle. The CDR3 loop spans 15 amino acids. CDR1 is SGHRS and CDR2 is YFSETQ in the germline V gene. CDR3 DNA sequence: TGCGCCAGCAGCTTGGTGGCAGGGGAAACCGGGGAGCTGTTTTTT. This translates into CASSLVAGETGELFF.

This clone was found a few times. The chain recombines TRBV5-4 with TRBJ2-5; TRBD2 matches 8 bases. This CDR3 has 15 amino acids. V dropped 4 bases and J dropped 5; count of bases not matched to a gene: 10. Germline lookup yields CDR1 SGHNT and CDR2 YYREEE (reference sequence). The CDR3 here is CASSPRTSLGETQYF. The DNA for the CDR3 is TGTGCCAGCAGCCCCCGGACTAGCTTGGGGGAGACCCAGTACTTC.

The rearrangement joins TRBV5-1 to TRBJ1-6; D call uncertain. Germline CDR1 and CDR2: SGHRS and YFSETQ. Trimming shortened V by 2 bases and J by 12 bases, and 15 bases separated the two germline ends. There are 14 residues in the CDR3. The CDR3 bases are TGCGCCAGCAGCTTTGAGCTATCCCAAAAACCCCTCCACTTT. It codes for CASSFELSQKPLHF.

The gene calls are TRBV28 and TRBJ1-1; D gene uncertain. The CDR3 spans 15 residues. Trimming took 2 bases from V and 0 from J, leaving 10 bases between them. From germline, CDR1 is MDHEN and CDR2 SYDVKM. CDR3 sequence (DNA): TGTGCCAGCAGTTTAAGGCCCAGAATGAACACTGAAGCTTTCTTT. It specifies CASSLRPRMNTEAFF.

The genes are TRBV27 and TRBJ2-3; TRBD2 agrees at 10 bases. This CDR3 region has 18 residues. V shed 6 bases and J 5 bases; nucleotides not matched to a gene: 17. In germline, CDR1 is MNHEY, CDR2 SMNVEV (reference sequence). Written as DNA, the CDR3 is TGTGCCAGCAGATATTCCCCTCTAGCGGGAGCTGGGGGAGATACGCAGTATTTT. Encoded protein: CASRYSPLAGAGGDTQYF.

This clone came up a few times. The chain combines TRBV25-1 with TRBJ1-5; 9 bases match TRBD1. There are 18 residues in the CDR3. Germline V gives CDR1 MGHDK, CDR2 SYGVNS. J was trimmed by 4 bases and V by 2 bases; bases with no gene match: 12. CDR3 protein: CASSEIETGTGRNQPQHF. Written as DNA, the CDR3 is TGTGCCAGCAGTGAAATCGAAACCGGGACAGGGAGAAATCAGCCCCAGCATTTT.

In this sample, this clone turned up once. The V call is TRBV5-4, the J call TRBJ2-6; D is unclear. The germline V and J ends were trimmed by 0 bases and 0 bases, with 4 bases remaining between them. This CDR3 comprises 15 residues. Germline V lookup: CDR1 SGHNT, CDR2 YYREEE (reference sequence). This CDR3 reads CASSLDNSGANVLTF. CDR3 bases: TGTGCCAGCAGCTTGGACAACTCTGGGGCCAACGTCCTGACTTTC.

The chain carries TRBV5-8 and TRBJ2-7; either TRBD1 or TRBD2 may supply D (5 bases each). The germline V gene encodes CDR1 SGHTS and CDR2 YDEGEE. The CDR3 runs to 15 residues. V was cut by 4 bases and J by 0 bases, with 14 bases left in between. The CDR3 DNA reads TGTGCCAGCAGCGCCCGGGACGCCCGCTCCTACGAGCAGTACTTC. Amino acids: CASSARDARSYEQYF.

This clone was counted once. V usage is TRBV18 and J usage is TRBJ1-2, with 7 positions matching TRBD1. Germline V gene lookup returns CDR1 KGHSH and CDR2 LQKENI. The CDR3 consists of 13 residues. The V and J ends lost 2 bases and 8 bases, in that order; junction bases with no gene match: 5. The CDR3: CASSPETGTGYTF. CDR3 in DNA: TGTGCCAGCTCACCAGAGACAGGGACCGGCTACACCTTC.

V and J are TRBV2 and TRBJ2-3; 8 bases line up with TRBD1. V gave up 6 bases and J gave up 4 bases; unmatched junction bases: 6. Germline V CDR1 and CDR2: SNHLY, FYNNEI. This CDR3 has 14 residues. Here the CDR3 DNA reads TGTGCCAGCAGACGGACAGGGTGGGCAGATACGCAGTATTTT. Its translation: CASRRTGWADTQYF. The full variable domain, with the rest looked up from reference TRBV2 and TRBJ2-3, is EPEVTQTPSHQVTQMGQEVILRCVPISNHLYFYWYRQILGQKVEFLVSFYNNEISEKSEIFDDQFSVERPDGSNFTLKIRSTKLEDSAMYFCASRRTGWADTQYFGPGTRLTVL.

The V gene is TRBV11-2, the J gene TRBJ2-5, with D unclear. CDR1 and CDR2 from the germline V gene are SGHAT and FQNNGV. Trimming left V 0 bases short and J 6 bases short, with 8 bases between. The CDR3 spans 13 residues. CDR3 sequence reads: CASSLDRWKTQYF. In nucleotides, the CDR3 is TGTGCCAGCAGCTTAGACCGCTGGAAGACCCAGTACTTC.

This chain uses TRBV5-5 with TRBJ1-6; D unresolved. Trimming left V 0 bases short and J 7 bases short, with 17 bases between. Germline loops: CDR1 SGHKS, CDR2 YYEKEE (reference sequence). The CDR3 runs to 17 residues. The CDR3 spells CASSLALVGASNSPLHF. As DNA, the CDR3 is TGTGCCAGCAGCTTGGCCTTGGTTGGTGCCTCCAATTCACCCCTCCACTTT.

The chain joins TRBV3-1 (or the pseudogene TRBV3-2) to TRBJ1-2, with 11 positions matching TRBD1. CDR3 length equals 15 residues. The germline gives CDR1 LGHDT, CDR2 YNNKEL (reference sequence). After removal of 1 base from V and 8 bases from J, the junction contained 6 bases not matched to a gene. CDR3 sequence (DNA): TGTGCCAGCAGCCAAGCCGGGACAGGGGGTCGCGGCTACACCTTC. This codes for CASSQAGTGGRGYTF.

The chain links TRBV2 to TRBJ2-1; TRBD2 matches at 11 bases. Germline trimming cut 5 bases from V and 4 bases from J; bases unmatched to any gene: 1. The CDR3 loop spans 14 amino acids. CDR1 and CDR2 (germline): SNHLY, FYNNEI. The CDR3 sequence is CASSRLAGYNEQFF. The CDR3 coding sequence is TGTGCCAGCAGTCGACTAGCGGGGTACAATGAGCAGTTCTTC.

The chain uses TRBV5-1 and TRBJ2-7; 7 bases are shared with TRBD2. Per the germline V gene, CDR1 is SGHRS and CDR2 is YFSETQ. J was trimmed by 3 bases and V by 5 bases; bases with no gene match: 5. The CDR3 is made up of 13 amino acids. CDR3 in amino acids: CASSRTSVYEQYF. DNA for the CDR3: TGCGCCAGCAGTAGGACTAGTGTCTACGAGCAGTACTTC.

This clone appeared a single time. The chain carries TRBV3-1 (or the pseudogene TRBV3-2) and TRBJ2-7; D gene unclear. Germline CDR1 and CDR2: LGHDT and YNNKEL (reference sequence). The V gene lost 4 bases and the J gene lost 3 bases, with 10 bases spanning the gap. This CDR3 is built from 13 residues. Here the CDR3 DNA reads TGTGCCAGCAGCCCACGAGACCTCTACGAGCAGTACTTC. Protein sequence: CASSPRDLYEQYF.

The chain uses TRBV28 and TRBJ2-2; 10 bases agree with TRBD1. This CDR3 has 14 amino acids. V lost 10 bases, J lost 6 bases, and 8 bases stayed unmatched. Germline CDR1 and CDR2: MDHEN and SYDVKM. CDR3 nucleotide sequence: TGTGCCACCATCCGACAGGGGGCGGCCGGGGAGCTGTTTTTT. It is translated as CATIRQGAAGELFF. Complete variable domain (other parts from reference TRBV28 and TRBJ2-2): DVKVTQSSRYLVKRTGEKVFLECVQDMDHENMFWYRQDPGLGLRLIYFSYDVKMKEKGDIPEGYSVSREKKERFSLILESASTNQTSMYLCATIRQGAAGELFFGEGSRLTVL.